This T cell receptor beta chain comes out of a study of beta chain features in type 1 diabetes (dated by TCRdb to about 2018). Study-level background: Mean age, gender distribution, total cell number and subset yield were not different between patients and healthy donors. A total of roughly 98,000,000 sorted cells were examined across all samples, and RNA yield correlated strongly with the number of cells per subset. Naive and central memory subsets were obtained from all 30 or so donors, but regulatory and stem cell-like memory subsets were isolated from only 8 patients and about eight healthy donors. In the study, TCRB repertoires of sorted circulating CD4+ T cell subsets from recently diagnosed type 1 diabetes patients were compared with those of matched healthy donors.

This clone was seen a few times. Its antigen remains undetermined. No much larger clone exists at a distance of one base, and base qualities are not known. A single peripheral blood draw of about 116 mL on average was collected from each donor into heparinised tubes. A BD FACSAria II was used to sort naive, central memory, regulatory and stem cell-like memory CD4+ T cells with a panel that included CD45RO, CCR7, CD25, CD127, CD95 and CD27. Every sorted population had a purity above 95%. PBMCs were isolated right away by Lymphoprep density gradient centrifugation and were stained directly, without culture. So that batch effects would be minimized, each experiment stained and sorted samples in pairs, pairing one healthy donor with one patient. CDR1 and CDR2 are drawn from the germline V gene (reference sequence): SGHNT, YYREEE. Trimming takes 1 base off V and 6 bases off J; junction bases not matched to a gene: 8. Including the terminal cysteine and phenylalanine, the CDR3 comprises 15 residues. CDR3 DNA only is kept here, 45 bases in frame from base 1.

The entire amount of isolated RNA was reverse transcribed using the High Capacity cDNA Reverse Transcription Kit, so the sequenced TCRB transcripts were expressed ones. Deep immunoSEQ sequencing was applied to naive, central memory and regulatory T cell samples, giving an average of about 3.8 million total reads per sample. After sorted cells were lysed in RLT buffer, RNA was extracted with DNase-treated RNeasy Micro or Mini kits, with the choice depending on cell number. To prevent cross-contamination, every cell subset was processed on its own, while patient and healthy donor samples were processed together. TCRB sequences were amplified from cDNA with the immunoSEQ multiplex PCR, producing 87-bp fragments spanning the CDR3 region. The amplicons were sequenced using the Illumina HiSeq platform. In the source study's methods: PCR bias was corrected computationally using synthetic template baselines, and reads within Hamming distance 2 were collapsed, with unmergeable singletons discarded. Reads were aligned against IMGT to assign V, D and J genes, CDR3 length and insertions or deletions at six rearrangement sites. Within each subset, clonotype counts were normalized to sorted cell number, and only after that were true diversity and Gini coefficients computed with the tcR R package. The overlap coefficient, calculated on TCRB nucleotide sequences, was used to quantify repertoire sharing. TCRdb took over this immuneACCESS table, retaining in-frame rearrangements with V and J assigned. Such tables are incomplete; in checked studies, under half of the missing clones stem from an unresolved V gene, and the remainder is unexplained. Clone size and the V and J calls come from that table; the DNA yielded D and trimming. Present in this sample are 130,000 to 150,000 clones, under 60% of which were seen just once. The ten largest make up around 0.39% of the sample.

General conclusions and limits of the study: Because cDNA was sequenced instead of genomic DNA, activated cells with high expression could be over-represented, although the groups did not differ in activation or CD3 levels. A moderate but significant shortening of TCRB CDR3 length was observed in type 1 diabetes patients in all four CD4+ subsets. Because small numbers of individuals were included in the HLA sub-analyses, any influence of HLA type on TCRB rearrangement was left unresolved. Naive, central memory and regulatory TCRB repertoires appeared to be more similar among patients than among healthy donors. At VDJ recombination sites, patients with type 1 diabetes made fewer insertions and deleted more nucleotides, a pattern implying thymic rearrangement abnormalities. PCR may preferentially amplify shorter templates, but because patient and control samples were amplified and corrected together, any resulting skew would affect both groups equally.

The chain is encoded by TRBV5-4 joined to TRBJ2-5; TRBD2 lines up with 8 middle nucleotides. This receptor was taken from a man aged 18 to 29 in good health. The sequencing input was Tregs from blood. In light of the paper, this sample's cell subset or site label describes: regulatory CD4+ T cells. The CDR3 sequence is CASSLWRAGVKTQYF. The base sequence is TGTGCCAGCAGCTTGTGGCGAGCGGGGGTGAAGACCCAGTACTTC.